The present T cell receptor beta chain was sequenced within a study of cytomegalovirus exposure and HLA in healthy donors. PCR used 60 Vbeta primers and 13 Jbeta primers. Sequencing used immunoSEQ multiplex PCR; TCRdb keeps in-frame clones, though not all of them. The repertoire includes approximately 94,000 clones, less than 85% of them detected once, and under 7% sits in the top ten. Turning to this clone: The antigen remains undetermined.

Study-level points and caveats: Cytomegalovirus status was reportedly diagnosed by the classifier with high sensitivity and specificity.

CDR1 LGHNT and CDR2 FRNRAP come from the germline V gene. The V segment lost 1 base and the J segment 4 bases; nucleotides outside the gene matches: 5. This CDR3 spans 15 amino acids. The chain couples TRBV12-5 to TRBJ1-1; the match to TRBD1 covers 8 bases. Sequencing used PBMCs. The source is a man under 40 in good health and CMV-seropositive. DNA for the CDR3: TGTGCTAGTGGTTTGGGACAGGGGCGGGTCACTGAAGCTTTCTTT. Its protein product is CASGLGQGRVTEAFF.